This T cell receptor beta chain was observed in a study of OX40 agonist ivuxolimab in advanced cancers. As for the study in general: Eligibility admitted prior anti-PD-1, anti-PD-L1 or anti-CTLA-4 therapy; 30% to 40% had some. Partial responses were seen in three patients, one with hepatocellular carcinoma and two with cutaneous melanoma. Study results and caveats: In general, CD8+ T cells held more expanded clones than CD4+ did, on average.

Blood samples were obtained at baseline, cycle 4 day 1, and cycle 7 day 1. Profiled with immunoSEQ multiplex PCR; TCRdb holds only in-frame clones, not every one. The sample includes about 80,000 clones, less than 90% seen only once; the top ten take 13%. With regard to this clone: The antigen is undetermined.

Germline loops: CDR1 SGHAT, CDR2 FQNNGV. The CDR3 covers 14 residues. The sample in question was CD4+ or CD8+ T cells sorted from blood, obtained in a trial of the OX40 agonist ivuxolimab. The source of this sequence is an adult with an advanced solid tumor such as melanoma, head and neck, liver or kidney cancer. V and J are TRBV11-2 and TRBJ2-5; D gene unclear. The DNA end lines up better with TRBJ2-7; the J call may be wrong. The CDR3 here is CASSLAGPSYEQYF. CDR3 nucleotides: TGTGCCAGCAGCTTAGCAGGACCTTCCTACGAGCAGTACTTC.